This TCR beta chain was obtained from a study of T-cell memory formation after mild COVID-19. Regarding the study as a whole: Mainly in CM and EM were contracting CD4+ clones; CD8+ were in EMRA.

V trimming: 3 bases; J trimming: 7 bases; junction bases outside the gene matches: 12. The CDR3 consists of 16 residues. Germline CDR1 is SGHVS and CDR2 is FQNEAQ. This clonotype was detected a few times. No antigen is known for it. TCRdb re-derived calls from the 5' RACE reads in MiXCR, one entry per CDR3 protein. Altogether fewer than 700,000 distinct CDR3 sequences are present, roughly 18% being singletons, with the ten largest covering approximately 12%. This TCR was sampled from an adult woman who had mild COVID-19 (a few samples of this study predate the infection). Cell type and time point are not known. The chain uses TRBV7-8 and TRBJ1-1; 9 bases are shared with TRBD1. Source material: PBMCs or a T cell subset sorted from them (not recorded which). CDR3 in DNA: TGTGCCAGCAGCTTTGCCCCGGGACAGGGTGGTTTTGAAGCTTTCTTT. Protein product: CASSFAPGQGGFEAFF.